These 10 T cell receptor beta chains originate from one sample sequenced in a study of blood T cell repertoires in COVID-19. Profiling relied on immunoSEQ multiplex PCR, and the TCRdb table lists in-frame clones only, not all of them. The sample lists approximately 170,000 clones, roughly 88% seen once, with about 5% in the top ten. The sequenced sample consisted of peripheral blood. Every receptor here comes from a man between 18 and 35 years old with COVID-19, enrolled during active disease.

The chain couples TRBV28 to TRBJ2-5, with D perhaps matching TRBD2 (5 bases). The CDR3 is 14 residues long. V lost 8 bases and J lost 4, with 17 bases in between. Germline V gives CDR1 MDHEN, CDR2 SYDVKM. The DNA of the CDR3 is TGTGCCAGCCACTTTGCGGGTCTTGGAGAGACCCAGTACTTC. This codes for CASHFAGLGETQYF.

The gene calls are TRBV27 and TRBJ2-1; 11 bases map to TRBD2. The J segment lost 4 bases and the V segment lost 6 bases, leaving 5 bases of the junction unmatched. The CDR3 totals 15 residues. In germline, CDR1 is MNHEY, CDR2 SMNVEV (reference sequence). CDR3 amino acids: CASSHLAGGYNEQFF. In DNA form, the CDR3 reads TGTGCCAGCAGCCATCTAGCGGGGGGATACAATGAGCAGTTCTTC.

V usage is TRBV2 and J usage is TRBJ1-5; no clear D. Germline-derived CDR1 and CDR2 are SNHLY and FYNNEI. Trimming pared 4 bases from V and 2 bases from J, leaving 9 bases between. CDR3 length equals 14 residues. CDR3 loop: CASSATNGNQPQHF. DNA for the CDR3: TGTGCCAGCAGTGCGACAAACGGCAATCAGCCCCAGCATTTT.

The J gene is TRBJ2-1, the V gene TRBV28, with a possible D match to TRBD1 (5 bases). V was shortened by 4 bases and J by 8 bases, with 9 bases between the two germline ends. Germline V gene data show CDR1 as MDHEN and CDR2 as SYDVKM. CDR3 length equals 12 residues. In DNA form, the CDR3 reads TGTGCCAGCAGTTCCTGGGGCTATGAGCAGTTCTTC. This translates into CASSSWGYEQFF. The variable domain in full, completed from reference TRBV28 and TRBJ2-1, reads DVKVTQSSRYLVKRTGEKVFLECVQDMDHENMFWYRQDPGLGLRLIYFSYDVKMKEKGDIPEGYSVSREKKERFSLILESASTNQTSMYLCASSSWGYEQFFGPGTRLTVL.

This clone showed up just once. The chain has TRBV5-1 and TRBJ2-1, with 8 bases identical to TRBD2. From germline, CDR1 is SGHRS and CDR2 YFSETQ. The trim removed 2 bases at V and 8 bases at J, leaving 12 bases unmatched. The CDR3 length is 16 residues. CDR3 nucleotides: TGCGCCAGCAGCTTTACCCCGGGACTAGGCAATGATGAGCAGTTCTTC. As protein: CASSFTPGLGNDEQFF.

Note on this clone: At one of its ends the junction is not consistent with the germline gene, which may arise from a read error. J is TRBJ1-4 and V is TRBV4-1; 8 bases map to TRBD1. The CDR3 is 15 amino acids. Per the germline V gene, CDR1 is MGHRA and CDR2 is YSYEKL. The CDR3 DNA reads as TGCGCCAGCAGCCATAGACAGGGGACTAATGAAAAACTGCTTTTT. Amino acids: CASSHRQGTNEKLLF.

The chain is built from TRBV13 and TRBJ2-7, with a tentative D call TRBD2 (5 bases). Germline V gives CDR1 PRHDT, CDR2 FYEKMQ (reference sequence). V lost 3 bases, J lost 3 bases, and 15 bases lay in between. The CDR3 totals 15 residues. The CDR3 is CASSLRTPEGYEQYF. CDR3 DNA sequence: TGTGCCAGCAGCTTGCGAACCCCAGAGGGCTACGAGCAGTACTTC.

The chain combines TRBV2 with TRBJ1-2; D unclear. Per the germline V gene, CDR1 is SNHLY and CDR2 is FYNNEI. The CDR3 runs 14 residues. The V and J ends lost 1 base and 2 bases respectively, with 8 bases between them. The DNA of the CDR3 is TGTGCCAGCAGTGAAGTTACCCAGAACTATGGCTACACCTTC. Protein: CASSEVTQNYGYTF.

V and J are TRBV14 and TRBJ2-7, with a possible D match to TRBD1 (6 bases). The CDR3 has 14 residues. Germline lookup yields CDR1 SGHDN and CDR2 FVKESK. V was cut by 4 bases and J by 7 bases, with 17 bases left in between. In nucleotides, the CDR3 is TGTGCCAGCAGCCTCCTCCAGGGGACGGGTGAGCAGTACTTC. It specifies CASSLLQGTGEQYF.

For this clone: The identical CDR3 is also encoded by other nucleotide sequences in the sample. The gene calls are TRBV7-2 and TRBJ2-7; D is uncertain. Trimming took 1 base from V and 0 from J, leaving 4 bases between them. Germline-derived CDR1 and CDR2 are SGHTA and FQGNSA. The CDR3 sequence is 13 residues long. The CDR3 DNA reads as TGTGCCAGCAGCTTAGTATCCTCCTACGAGCAGTACTTC. Its protein product is CASSLVSSYEQYF.